This is a list of T cell receptor beta chains from one sample in a study of T cells expressing NK-cell markers. TCRdb reprocessed the 5' RACE reads, keeping one entry per CDR3 protein, no DNA. This table holds about 430,000 distinct CDR3 sequences. Sample: blood T cells: a sorted CD56 or NKG2C T cell subset, CD4+ or CD8+ T cells, or bulk PBMC T cells (not recorded which). These receptors were taken from a woman aged 45-60 years in good health. The CDR3 runs from the conserved cysteine through the conserved F or W.

v_gene	j_gene	CDR3aa
TRBV29-1	TRBJ2-2	CSVGQRFVGELFF
TRBV6-1	TRBJ1-3	CASSDWENTIYF
TRBV4-1	TRBJ2-1	CASSRVPGLARSSYNEQFF
TRBV7-2	TRBJ2-1	CASSIRTSGRAFEQFF
TRBV27	TRBJ2-1	CASTPVSSGRTYNEQFF
TRBV24-1	TRBJ1-5	CATSEGADSNQPQHF
TRBV12-3/TRBV12-4	TRBJ2-7	CASRRGQLYEQYF
TRBV5-1	TRBJ1-3	CASSASGTAENTIYF
TRBV19	TRBJ1-2	CASSTTGLTTQRYGYTF
TRBV7-3	TRBJ2-1	CASSLPLPSSEQFF
TRBV29-1	TRBJ2-5	CSVDRIQETQYF
TRBV4-1	TRBJ2-1	CASSQGGLGFF
TRBV20-1	TRBJ2-2	CSARARGPRDRGPNTGELFF
TRBV11-2	TRBJ2-2	CASSEPGQGAPGTGELFF
TRBV30	TRBJ2-1	CAWSVRDRVSNEQFF
TRBV2	TRBJ2-2	CASRKVRTNTGELFF
TRBV24-1	TRBJ1-2	CATSDSDRANYGYTF
TRBV20-1	TRBJ1-5	CSAIRDAAGPQHF
TRBV10-3	TRBJ1-1	CAISERQVWNTEAFF
TRBV7-8	TRBJ2-1	CASSFNPGLAESEQFF
TRBV7-2	TRBJ2-2	CASTETYSTGELFF
TRBV14	TRBJ2-1	CASSQEIAGLVSEDEQFF
TRBV2	TRBJ2-7	CASSPDRPLYEQYF
TRBV20-1	TRBJ2-1	CSARGGGRATNEQFF
TRBV29-1	TRBJ2-5	CSDFLTGETQYF